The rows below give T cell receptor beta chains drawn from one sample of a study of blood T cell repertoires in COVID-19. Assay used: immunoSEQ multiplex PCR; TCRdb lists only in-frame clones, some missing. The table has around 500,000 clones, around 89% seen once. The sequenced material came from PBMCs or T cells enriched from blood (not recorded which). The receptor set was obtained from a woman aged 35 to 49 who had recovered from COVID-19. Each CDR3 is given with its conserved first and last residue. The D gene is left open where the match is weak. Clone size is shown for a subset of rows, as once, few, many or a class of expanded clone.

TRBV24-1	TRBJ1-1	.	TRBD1	TGTGCCACCAGTGACTCGGGACAGGGGGGAACTGAAGCTTTCTTT	CATSDSGQGGTEAFF
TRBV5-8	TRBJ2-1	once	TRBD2	TGTGCCAGCAGCTTGCTAGCGGGAGTGAACAAGAACAATGAGCAGTTCTTC	CASSLLAGVNKNNEQFF
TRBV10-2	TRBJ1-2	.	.	TGCGCCAGCAGTGCTTCGGGGAGCTACACCTTC	CASSASGSYTF
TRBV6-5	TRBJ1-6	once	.	TGTGCCAGCAGTTACGGCTACTACAATTCACCCCTCCACTTT	CASSYGYYNSPLHF
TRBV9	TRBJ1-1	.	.	TGTGCCAGCAGCGAGGGGGGGCTGGCGAACACTGAAGCTTTCTTT	CASSEGGLANTEAFF
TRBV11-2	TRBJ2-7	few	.	TGTGCCAGCAGTCAAGAGGGGGTTTCAATCTACGAGCAGTACTTC	CASSQEGVSIYEQYF
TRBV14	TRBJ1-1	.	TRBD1	TGTGCCAGCAGCCAAGATCTTGGGACAGGGAACACTGAAGCTTTCTTT	CASSQDLGTGNTEAFF
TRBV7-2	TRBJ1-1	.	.	TGTGCCAGCAGCTTAATATCGAGTATGAACACTGAAGCTTTCTTT	CASSLISSMNTEAFF
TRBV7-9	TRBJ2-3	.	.	TGTGCCAGCTCCCGGGGAGGGGGGACTAGCACAGATACGCAGTATTTT	CASSRGGGTSTDTQYF
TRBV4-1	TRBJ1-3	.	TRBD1	TGCGCCAGCAGCCAAGGCCCTCCACAGGGGGCGCGAGGAAACACCATATATTTT	CASSQGPPQGARGNTIYF
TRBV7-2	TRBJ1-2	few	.	TGTGCCAGCAGCCCGCAACAGGAAGTGTATGGCTACACCTTC	CASSPQQEVYGYTF
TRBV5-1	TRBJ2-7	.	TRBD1	TGCGCCAGCAGCCGGGGCCAGGGGGTCCACGAGCAGTACTTC	CASSRGQGVHEQYF
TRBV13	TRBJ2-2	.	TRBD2	TGTGCCAGCAGCTCGACTAGCGCCACCGGGGAGCTGTTTTTT	CASSSTSATGELFF
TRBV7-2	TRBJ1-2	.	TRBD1	TGTGCCAGCAGCTACCAGAGGACAGGGGGCGTCGATGGCTACACCTTC	CASSYQRTGGVDGYTF
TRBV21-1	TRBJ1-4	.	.	TGTGCCAGCAGCACCTCCGGGACAGGGCGGACTAATGAAAAACTGTTTTTT	CASSTSGTGRTNEKLFF
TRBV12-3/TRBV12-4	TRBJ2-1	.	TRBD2	TGTGCCAGCCGGCTAGCGGGAGTAAATGAGCAGTTCTTC	CASRLAGVNEQFF
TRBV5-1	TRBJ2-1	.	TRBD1	TGCGCCAGCAGCCAGGGACAGGGTGTCGGTGGTGAGCAGTTCTTC	CASSQGQGVGGEQFF
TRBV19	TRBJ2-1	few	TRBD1	TGTGCCAGAGGGACAGGAGATTACAATGAGCAGTTCTTC	CARGTGDYNEQFF
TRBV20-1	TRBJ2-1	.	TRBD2	TGCAGTGCTAGTCCCGGGACTAGCAAGTCGAATGAGCAGTTCTTC	CSASPGTSKSNEQFF
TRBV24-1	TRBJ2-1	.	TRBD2	TGTGCCACCCAACTAGCGGGAGACAATGAGCAGTTCTTC	CATQLAGDNEQFF
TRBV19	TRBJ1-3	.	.	TGTGCCAGTAATCCCGCAAAACTCCCCGGAAACACCATATATTTT	CASNPAKLPGNTIYF
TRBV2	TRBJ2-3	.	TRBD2	TGTGCCAGCAAACTCCCGGGAGGGCTCACAGATACGCAGTATTTT	CASKLPGGLTDTQYF
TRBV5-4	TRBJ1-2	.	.	TGTGCCAGCAGCTTTGCCCCCGGGAGTCGGGGGTCGGACGGCTACACCTTC	CASSFAPGSRGSDGYTF
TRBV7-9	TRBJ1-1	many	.	TGTGCCAGCAGCGGACTATTCACCGGGATGAGGAACACTGAAGCTTTCTTT	CASSGLFTGMRNTEAFF
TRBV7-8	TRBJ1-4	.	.	TGTGCCAGCAGCGCCGGACTCGGAGAAAAACTGTTTTTT	CASSAGLGEKLFF
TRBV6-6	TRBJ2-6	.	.	TGTGCCAGCAGTCACGCGGACGGGATGAGAGGGGCCAACGTCCTGACTTTC	CASSHADGMRGANVLTF
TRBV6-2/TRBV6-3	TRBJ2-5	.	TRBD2	TGTGCCAGCAGTTACCGCCTAGCGGAAGAGACCCAGTACTTC	CASSYRLAEETQYF
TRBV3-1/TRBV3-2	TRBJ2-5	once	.	TGTGCCAGCAGCCAATTCTTGGGGTGGGAGGAGACCCAGTACTTC	CASSQFLGWEETQYF
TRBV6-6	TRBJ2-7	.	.	TGTGCCAGCAGTTACATAGGCGGGGTGCATCCCCACGAGCAGTACTTC	CASSYIGGVHPHEQYF
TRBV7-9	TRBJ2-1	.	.	TGTGCCAGCAGCTTAGAAATCGCGAGAAATGAGCAGTTCTTC	CASSLEIARNEQFF
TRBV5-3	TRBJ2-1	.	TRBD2	TGTGCCAGAAGCTTGAGTCTATTTGGGCTAGCGGGATTCAATGAGCAGTTCTTC	CARSLSLFGLAGFNEQFF
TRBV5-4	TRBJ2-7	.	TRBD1	TGTGCCAGCAGCCAAGACAGGGGACGGATCCTCCCTCACGAGCAGTACTTC	CASSQDRGRILPHEQYF
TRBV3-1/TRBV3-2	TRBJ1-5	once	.	TGTCCTAGTGAGGGTGGCAATCAGCCCCAGCATTTT	CPSEGGNQPQHF
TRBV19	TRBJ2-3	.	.	TGTGCCAGTAGTATTTCAGGGATCACAGATACGCAGTATTTT	CASSISGITDTQYF
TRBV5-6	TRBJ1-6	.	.	TGTGCCAGCAGCCCGAAGGCAGGGTGGGCTTCACCCCTCCACTTT	CASSPKAGWASPLHF
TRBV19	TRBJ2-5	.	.	TGTGCCAGCGGGAAGGAGACCCAGTACTTC	CASGKETQYF
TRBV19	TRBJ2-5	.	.	TGTGCCAGCCAAGTACAGGGTCAAGAGACCCAGTACTTC	CASQVQGQETQYF
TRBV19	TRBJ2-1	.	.	TGTGCCAGTAGTCAAAGACTTCTTCAATCCTACAATGAGCAGTTCTTC	CASSQRLLQSYNEQFF
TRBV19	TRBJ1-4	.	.	TGTGCCAGTAGTATAGATCCCGGGACAGAAAAACTGTTTTTT	CASSIDPGTEKLFF
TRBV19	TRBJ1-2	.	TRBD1	TGTGCCAGTAGTATAGCGCTGACAGGGGGCTTGGATGGCTACACCTTC	CASSIALTGGLDGYTF
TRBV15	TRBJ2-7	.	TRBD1	TGTGCCACCAGCAGCGCCCTCGGACAGGGCACCTACGAGCAGTACTTC	CATSSALGQGTYEQYF
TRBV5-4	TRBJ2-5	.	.	TGTGCCAGCAGCCCCTCCCCAGAAAAGACCCAGTACTTC	CASSPSPEKTQYF
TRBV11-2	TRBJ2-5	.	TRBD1	TGTGCCAGCAGCCACCAGGACAGGGGTGGCCAAGAGACCCAGTACTTC	CASSHQDRGGQETQYF